Listed below are T cell receptor beta chains from one sample, sequenced in a study of STAT5B mutations in CD4+ large granular lymphocyte leukemia. The assay was immunoSEQ multiplex PCR, and TCRdb's table has in-frame clones only and misses some. The profile shows 20,000 to 25,000 clones, roughly 70% of them singletons. Sample: CD4+ T cells from blood buffy coats. The source is a human donor in good health. The CDR3 runs from the conserved cysteine through the conserved F or W. D genes are given only for firm matches. Size is stated for part of the rows, as once, few or many counts, or as a class when the clone is expanded.

TRBJ1-1 TRBV6-1 few . CASSVTKGTEAFF TGTGCCAGCAGTGTCACTAAAGGCACTGAAGCTTTCTTT
TRBJ2-4 TRBV30 . . CAWSGSNGLIAKNIQYF TGTGCCTGGAGTGGTTCTAACGGCCTGATAGCCAAAAACATTCAGTACTTC
TRBJ2-1 TRBV2 few . CASTTNPGLHYNEQFF TGTGCCAGCACCACAAATCCGGGACTCCACTACAATGAGCAGTTCTTC
TRBJ1-1 TRBV18 few . CASSPGQNTEAFF TGTGCCAGCTCACCTGGACAGAACACTGAAGCTTTCTTT
TRBJ1-6 TRBV4-2 . . CASSQGPLRMSSYNSPLHF TGTGCCAGCAGCCAAGGACCCCTGAGGATGAGCTCCTATAATTCACCCCTCCACTTT
TRBJ2-5 TRBV7-2 . . CASTFLGETQYF TGTGCCAGCACCTTCCTCGGGGAGACCCAGTACTTC
TRBJ2-3 TRBV6-5 . . CASSVRGSGDTQYF TGTGCCAGCAGTGTCCGGGGGAGCGGAGATACGCAGTATTTT
TRBJ1-2 TRBV5-1 few . CASSLASGNGYTF TGCGCCAGCAGCTTGGCGTCAGGGAATGGCTACACCTTC
TRBJ1-6 TRBV5-6 . TRBD1 CASSLGQGRGASPLHF TGTGCCAGCAGCTTGGGACAGGGTAGAGGGGCTTCACCCCTCCACTTT
TRBJ1-1 TRBV6-6 . . CATGGANTEAFF TGTGCCACCGGGGGGGCGAACACTGAAGCTTTCTTT
TRBJ1-5 TRBV7-2 once . CASSLSEVQPQHF TGTGCCAGCAGCTTATCAGAGGTACAGCCCCAGCATTTT
TRBJ2-3 TRBV6-6 . . CASLQTSTDTQYF TGTGCCAGCCTACAAACTAGCACAGATACGCAGTATTTT
TRBJ1-1 TRBV9 . . CASSVAPGGSGHANTEAFF TGTGCCAGCAGCGTAGCTCCCGGGGGATCAGGGCACGCAAACACTGAAGCTTTCTTT
TRBJ2-2 TRBV7-3 once . CASSSQGNTGELFF TGTGCCAGCAGCTCCCAGGGGAACACCGGGGAGCTGTTTTTT
TRBJ1-1 TRBV19 . . CASQPGGALGNTEAFF TGTGCCAGTCAACCTGGGGGGGCATTGGGGAACACTGAAGCTTTCTTT
TRBJ2-1 TRBV7-9 . TRBD1 CASSHDRGRYNEQFF TGTGCCAGCAGCCACGACAGGGGGCGATACAATGAGCAGTTCTTC
TRBJ1-2 TRBV7-3 . . CASSLRAGGYGYTF TGTGCCAGCAGCTTAAGGGCCGGGGGGTATGGCTACACCTTC
TRBJ1-3 TRBV13 . . CASSDRSSGNTIYF TGTGCCAGCAGCGACAGGAGCTCTGGAAACACCATATATTTT
TRBJ2-2 TRBV2 . TRBD1 CASSNQGADTGELFF TGTGCCAGCAGCAACCAGGGGGCGGACACCGGGGAGCTGTTTTTT
TRBJ2-1 TRBV11-2 . TRBD2 CASSLRLAGNLAGNEQFF TGTGCCAGCAGCTTACGACTAGCGGGGAATCTGGCGGGGAATGAGCAGTTCTTC
TRBJ2-2 TRBV5-1 few . CASKSNLENTGELFF TGCGCCAGCAAATCGAATCTAGAGAACACCGGGGAGCTGTTTTTT
TRBJ2-2 TRBV7-9 . TRBD1 CASSPTGGLWNTGELFF TGTGCCAGCAGCCCCACAGGGGGCCTTTGGAACACCGGGGAGCTGTTTTTT
TRBJ2-7 TRBV6-1 . TRBD2 CASSGTSGGKIYEQYF TGTGCCAGCAGTGGGACTAGCGGGGGTAAGATATACGAGCAGTACTTC
TRBJ1-6 TRBV9 once . CASSEADSNWGAPLHF TGTGCCAGCAGCGAGGCCGACAGTAATTGGGGAGCACCCCTCCACTTT
TRBJ2-1 TRBV5-8 . . CASSLVRVRGGRHNEQFF TGTGCCAGCAGCTTGGTAAGAGTCAGGGGCGGAAGGCACAATGAGCAGTTCTTC
TRBJ2-7 TRBV2 . TRBD1 CASSEGQGEQYF TGTGCCAGCAGTGAGGGACAGGGAGAGCAGTACTTC
TRBJ1-4 TRBV5-6 . TRBD1 CASSLRTGTTNEKLFF TGTGCCAGCAGCTTGAGGACAGGAACAACTAATGAAAAACTGTTTTTT
TRBJ2-6 TRBV19 . . CATRSPSGGVANVLTF TGTGCCACGAGGAGTCCTTCTGGAGGTGTGGCCAACGTCCTGACTTTC
TRBJ2-1 TRBV11-3 . . CASSLFLPWDHNEQFF TGTGCCAGCAGCTTGTTTCTGCCATGGGACCACAATGAGCAGTTCTTC
TRBJ2-7 TRBV9 . . CASSVAVGSHEQYF TGTGCCAGCAGCGTAGCGGTGGGGAGCCACGAGCAGTACTTC
TRBJ1-5 TRBV7-2 once . CASSLAMDQPQHF TGTGCCAGCAGCTTAGCGATGGATCAGCCCCAGCATTTT
TRBJ2-3 TRBV18 . . CASSYNTDTQYF TGTGCCAGCTCTTACAACACAGATACGCAGTATTTT
TRBJ2-4 TRBV7-8 once . CASSPDHRWARDNPKNIQYF TGTGCCAGCAGCCCAGATCATCGTTGGGCCAGGGATAACCCAAAAAACATTCAGTACTTC
TRBJ1-1 TRBV29-1 . . CSGVDSGTRRAFF TGCAGCGGCGTAGATTCCGGGACCAGGAGGGCTTTCTTT